Listed here are 9 T cell receptor beta chains from one sample, sequenced in a study of blood T cell repertoires in COVID-19. Assay used: immunoSEQ multiplex PCR; TCRdb lists only in-frame clones, some missing. The profile shows around 200,000 clones, 85% of them singletons. Sequencing was done on a sample of PBMCs or T cells enriched from blood (not recorded which). The receptors were sampled from a man between 40 and 49 years old who had recovered from COVID-19.

V is TRBV7-3 and J is TRBJ2-2; possibly TRBD2 for D (5 bases). The CDR3 consists of 16 residues. The germline V gene has CDR1 SGHTA and CDR2 FQGTGA. V gave up 2 bases and J gave up 1 base, with 11 bases separating them. This CDR3 is CASSLGGLQNTGELFF. In DNA, the CDR3 is TGTGCCAGCAGCTTAGGCGGGCTACAGAACACCGGGGAGCTGTTTTTT.

The J gene is TRBJ1-1, the V gene TRBV11-3, with TRBD1 matching over 7 bases. There are 16 residues in the CDR3. Germline V gene data show CDR1 as SGHNT and CDR2 as YENEEA. V shed 6 bases and J 0 bases; nucleotides not matched to a gene: 10. This CDR3 reads CASSSRTGAMNTEAFF. The CDR3 bases are TGTGCCAGCAGTTCCCGGACAGGCGCCATGAACACTGAAGCTTTCTTT.

The chain links TRBV19 to TRBJ1-6; D may be TRBD1 (6 bases). V was trimmed by 5 bases and J by 7 bases, leaving 15 bases between them. CDR3 length: 15 residues. Germline V gives CDR1 LNHDA, CDR2 SQIVND (reference sequence). CDR3 amino acids: CASSPNRVRNSPLHF. The DNA for the CDR3 is TGTGCCAGTAGTCCCAACAGGGTCCGCAATTCACCCCTCCACTTT.

The J gene is TRBJ1-6, the V gene TRBV27; 7 positions match TRBD1. The germline CDR1 and CDR2 sequences are MNHEY and SMNVEV (reference sequence). J was trimmed by 7 bases and V by 2 bases; bases with no gene match: 5. The CDR3 is 15 amino acids. CDR3 protein: CASSLRQGWNSPLHF. The CDR3 region has the DNA TGTGCCAGCAGTTTACGACAGGGTTGGAATTCACCCCTCCACTTT.

The V gene is TRBV9, the J gene TRBJ2-5, with TRBD2 identical over 8 bases. Trimming removed 0 bases from V and 4 bases from J; junction bases left unmatched: 8. Per germline, CDR1 SGDLS and CDR2 YYNGEE. The CDR3 is 16 residues long. The chain's CDR3 is CASSVARVAGRETQYF. CDR3 nucleotide sequence: TGTGCCAGCAGCGTAGCCAGGGTAGCGGGACGAGAGACCCAGTACTTC. Looking up the rest from reference TRBV9 and TRBJ2-5 gives the full variable domain: DSGVTQTPKHLITATGQRVTLRCSPRSGDLSVYWYQQSLDQGLQFLIQYYNGEERAKGNILERFSAQQFPDLHSELNLSSLELGDSALYFCASSVARVAGRETQYFGPGTRLLVL.

This clone was recorded once. This chain links TRBV7-9 with TRBJ2-2; D possibly corresponds to TRBD1 (6 bases). CDR1 SEHNR and CDR2 FQNEAQ come from the germline V gene (reference sequence). V was pared by 8 bases and J by 6 bases, with 19 bases between. CDR3 length: 15 amino acids. For the CDR3, the DNA is TGTGCCAGCGTGAGGGCAGGGGATAGCGCCGGGGAGCTGTTTTTT. This translates into CASVRAGDSAGELFF.

The rearrangement joins TRBV13 to TRBJ2-2; TRBD1 agrees at 8 bases. Germline CDR1 is PRHDT and CDR2 is FYEKMQ (reference sequence). J was trimmed by 6 bases and V by 7 bases; bases with no gene match: 16. The CDR3 spans 17 residues. The CDR3 bases are TGTGCCAGCATTTCTAGTAGGCAGGGGGCCCACTCCGGGGAGCTGTTTTTT. Protein: CASISSRQGAHSGELFF.

This clone has just one count. The V call is TRBV6-2 or TRBV6-3, the J call TRBJ2-2; D call uncertain. The CDR3 totals 14 residues. Trimming took 0 bases from V and 7 from J, leaving 9 bases between them. In germline, CDR1 is MNHEY, CDR2 SVGEGT. The CDR3 DNA sequence: TGTGCCAGCAGTTACTCGCCAGATCACGGGGAGCTGTTTTTT. Translating gives CASSYSPDHGELFF.

This chain links TRBV13 with TRBJ2-6; 14 bases are a match to TRBD2. Unmatched junction bases numbered 11, after V lost 6 bases and J lost 4 bases. There are 19 residues in the CDR3. Germline assignment: CDR1 PRHDT and CDR2 FYEKMQ (reference sequence). The CDR3 DNA reads as TGTGCCAGCAGTTTTTCCGGGACTAGCGGGAGTTACGGGGCCAACGTCCTGACTTTC. It encodes CASSFSGTSGSYGANVLTF.